Detailed here is one T cell receptor beta chain. The data stem from a study of blood T cell repertoires in COVID-19. Study information: From T cells, B-cell-depleted T cells, or PBMCs came the material, which was cDNA or gDNA.

Assay: immunoSEQ multiplex PCR; the TCRdb copy retains only in-frame clones and omits some. Of more than 110,000 clones listed, approximately 84% are singletons. Per germline, CDR1 SGHRS and CDR2 YFSETQ. The CDR3 length is 13 residues. The junction had 2 bases not matched to a gene; V was cut back by 2 bases and J by 6 bases. Sequencing was performed on PBMCs or T cells enriched from blood (not recorded which). This TCR was recovered from a woman aged 18 to 35 who had been exposed to COVID-19. The chain employs TRBV5-1 and TRBJ1-2; 9 nucleotides agree with TRBD1. CDR3 bases: TGCGCCAGCAGCTTACAGGGGGCGGATGGCTACACCTTC. Amino acids: CASSLQGADGYTF.